This T cell receptor (beta chain) was captured in a study of blood T cell repertoires in COVID-19. Between the trimmed V and J ends, which lost 5 bases and 7 bases, there was a span of 23 bases. The CDR3 is 16 residues long. Germline V gives CDR1 MDHEN, CDR2 SYDVKM. Seattle cases were enrolled at active infection and followed longitudinally. How the authors handled the data: Estimation of nucleated cell counts relied on the amplification of reference gene primers. Sequencing was performed with immunoSEQ multiplex PCR; in TCRdb, only in-frame clones are kept and a portion is missing. V and J calls and clone size are those listed in that table; D and trimming were worked out from the DNA. The sample contains roughly 410,000 clones, over 75% of which appear only once.

Sequenced input: peripheral blood. The origin of this receptor is a woman aged 55 to 70 with COVID-19, enrolled during active disease. The V gene is TRBV28, the J gene TRBJ1-2, with a possible D match to TRBD1 (6 bases). The CDR3 DNA sequence: TGTGCCAGCAGTCCCCCAACTGGGGGCGGCCTCTTTGGCTACACCTTC. This sequence encodes CASSPPTGGGLFGYTF.